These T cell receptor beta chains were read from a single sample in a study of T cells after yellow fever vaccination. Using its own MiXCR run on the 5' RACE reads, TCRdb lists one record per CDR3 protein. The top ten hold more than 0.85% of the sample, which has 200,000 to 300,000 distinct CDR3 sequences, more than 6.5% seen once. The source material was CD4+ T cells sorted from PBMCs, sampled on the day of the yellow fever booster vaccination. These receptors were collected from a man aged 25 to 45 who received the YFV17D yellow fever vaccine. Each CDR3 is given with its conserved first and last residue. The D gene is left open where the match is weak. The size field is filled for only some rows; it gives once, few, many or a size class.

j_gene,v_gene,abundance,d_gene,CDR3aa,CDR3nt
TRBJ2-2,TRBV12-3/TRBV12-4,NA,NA,CASTLHGGSGELFF,TGTGCCAGCACCCTGCACGGGGGTTCGGGGGAGCTGTTTTTT
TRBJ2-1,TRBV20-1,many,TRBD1,CSAPRQGARNEQFF,TGCAGTGCCCCACGACAGGGGGCTCGCAATGAGCAGTTCTTC
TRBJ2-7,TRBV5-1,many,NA,CASSFSEGYEQYF,TGCGCCAGCAGCTTCTCGGAAGGGTACGAGCAGTACTTC
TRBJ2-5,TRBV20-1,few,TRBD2,CSASPPTSGSRETQYF,TGCAGTGCTAGCCCACCAACTAGCGGGAGTAGGGAGACCCAGTACTTC
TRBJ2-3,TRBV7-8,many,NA,CASSSPTDTQYF,TGTGCCAGCAGCTCCCCGACAGATACGCAGTATTTT
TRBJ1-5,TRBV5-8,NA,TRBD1,CASSWTGGGQPQHF,TGTGCCAGCAGCTGGACAGGGGGAGGTCAGCCCCAGCATTTT
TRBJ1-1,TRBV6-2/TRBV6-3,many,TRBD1,CASSSVGQGMNTEAFF,TGTGCCAGCAGTTCCGTTGGACAGGGGATGAACACTGAAGCTTTCTTT
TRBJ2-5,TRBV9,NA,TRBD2,CASSALGLQETQYF,TGTGCCAGCAGCGCCTTGGGACTACAAGAGACCCAGTACTTC
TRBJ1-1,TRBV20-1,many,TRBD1,CSARTGQAEAFF,TGCAGTGCCAGGACAGGGCAGGCTGAAGCTTTCTTT
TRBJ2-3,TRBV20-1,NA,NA,CSAPPGPGSTDTQYF,TGCAGTGCCCCCCCTGGACCCGGGAGCACAGATACGCAGTATTTT
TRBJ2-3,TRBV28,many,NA,CASRSPGLLTDTQYF,TGTGCCAGCAGGTCCCCGGGACTGCTCACAGATACGCAGTATTTT
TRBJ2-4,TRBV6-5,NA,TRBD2,CASSYSSSGRFSAKNIQYF,TGTGCCAGCAGTTACTCGAGTAGCGGGAGGTTCTCGGCCAAAAACATTCAGTACTTC
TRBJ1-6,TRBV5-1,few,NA,CASSLTPDGANSPLHF,TGCGCCAGCAGCTTGACTCCGGACGGCGCCAATTCACCCCTCCACTTT
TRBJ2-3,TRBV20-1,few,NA,CSASGKGVSDTQYF,TGCAGTGCTAGCGGGAAGGGGGTCTCAGATACGCAGTATTTT
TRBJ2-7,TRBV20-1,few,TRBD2,CSAVSGGATYEQYF,TGCAGTGCAGTGAGCGGGGGCGCGACCTACGAGCAGTACTTC
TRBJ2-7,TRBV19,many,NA,CASSIDGRAFYEQYF,TGTGCCAGTAGTATAGATGGCAGGGCCTTCTACGAGCAGTACTTC
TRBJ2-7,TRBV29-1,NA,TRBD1,CSVRKTGGANLISEQYF,TGCAGCGTCCGAAAGACAGGGGGCGCAAACCTTATTTCCGAGCAGTACTTC
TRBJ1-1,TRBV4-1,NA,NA,CASSQFRGITEAFF,TGCGCCAGCAGCCAGTTCAGGGGAATCACTGAAGCTTTCTTT
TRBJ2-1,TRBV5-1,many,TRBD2,CASSLAGGRNEQFF,TGCGCCAGCAGCTTAGCGGGGGGGAGGAATGAGCAGTTCTTC
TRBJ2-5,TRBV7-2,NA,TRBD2,CASSLSGRQTQYF,TGTGCCAGCAGCCTTAGCGGGAGACAGACCCAGTACTTC
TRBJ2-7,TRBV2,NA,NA,CASQITSSYEQYF,TGTGCCAGCCAGATAACTAGCAGCTACGAGCAGTACTTC
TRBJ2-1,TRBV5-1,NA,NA,CASSSGERYDEQFF,TGCGCCAGCAGCTCGGGAGAAAGGTACGATGAGCAGTTCTTC
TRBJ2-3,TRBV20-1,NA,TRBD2,CSARQLLAHTDTQYF,TGCAGTGCTAGACAGCTACTAGCGCACACAGATACGCAGTATTTT
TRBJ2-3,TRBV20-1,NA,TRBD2,CSAVDGRARDTQYF,TGCAGTGCGGTGGACGGGAGGGCGAGAGATACGCAGTATTTT
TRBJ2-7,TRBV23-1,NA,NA,CVSSLQRDYEQYF,TGCGTCTCCAGTCTGCAGAGGGATTACGAGCAGTACTTC
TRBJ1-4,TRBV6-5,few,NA,CASSYLPGGGKLFF,TGTGCCAGCAGTTACCTGCCGGGGGGGGGAAAACTGTTTTTT
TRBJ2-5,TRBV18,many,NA,CASSPTREETQYF,TGTGCCAGCTCACCAACCAGAGAAGAGACCCAGTACTTC
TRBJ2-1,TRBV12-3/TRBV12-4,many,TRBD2,CASSPRTSGANNEQFF,TGTGCCAGCAGTCCCAGGACTAGCGGGGCCAACAATGAGCAGTTCTTC
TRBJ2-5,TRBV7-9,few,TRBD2,CASSLVAGASGETQYF,TGTGCCAGCAGCTTAGTTGCGGGAGCGAGTGGAGAGACCCAGTACTTC
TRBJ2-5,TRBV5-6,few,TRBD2,CASSFPRVSGLASAETQYF,TGTGCCAGCAGCTTTCCTCGGGTCTCGGGACTAGCATCGGCGGAGACCCAGTACTTC
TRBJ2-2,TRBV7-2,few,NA,CASSLARRENTGELFF,TGTGCCAGCAGCTTAGCGCGACGGGAGAACACCGGGGAGCTGTTTTTT
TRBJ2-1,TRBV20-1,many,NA,CSARDYAERAGRDNEQFF,TGCAGTGCTAGAGATTATGCGGAACGGGCCGGAAGGGACAATGAGCAGTTCTTC
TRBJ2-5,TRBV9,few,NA,CASAGVRETQYF,TGTGCCAGCGCCGGTGTTCGAGAGACCCAGTACTTC
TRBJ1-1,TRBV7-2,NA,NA,CASSLVGQMNTEAFF,TGTGCCAGCAGCTTAGTGGGACAAATGAACACTGAAGCTTTCTTT
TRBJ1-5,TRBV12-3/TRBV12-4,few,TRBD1,CASSRDSRLEAQHF,TGTGCCAGCAGTCGGGACAGCCGGCTGGAGGCCCAGCATTTT
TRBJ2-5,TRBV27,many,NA,CASSFVGRQETQYF,TGTGCCAGCAGTTTTGTGGGGCGACAAGAGACCCAGTACTTC
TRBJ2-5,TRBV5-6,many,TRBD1,CASSLKSATGQETQYF,TGTGCCAGCAGCTTGAAATCGGCGACAGGGCAAGAGACCCAGTACTTC
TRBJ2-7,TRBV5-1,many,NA,CASSLESSYEQYF,TGCGCCAGCAGCTTGGAGAGCTCCTACGAGCAGTACTTC
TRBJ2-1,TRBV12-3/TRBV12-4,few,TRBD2,CASINLAGESYNEQFF,TGTGCCAGCATTAATTTAGCGGGAGAGTCCTACAATGAGCAGTTCTTC
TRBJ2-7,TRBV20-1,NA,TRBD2,CSAKRTSGSQDEQYF,TGCAGTGCTAAAAGGACTAGCGGGAGTCAGGACGAGCAGTACTTC
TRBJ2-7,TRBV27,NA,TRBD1,CASSLSGQANYEQYF,TGTGCCAGCAGTTTGTCGGGACAGGCCAACTACGAGCAGTACTTC
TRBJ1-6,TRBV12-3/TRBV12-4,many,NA,CASSVNPNRSPLHF,TGTGCCAGCAGCGTTAATCCGAACCGGTCACCCCTCCACTTT
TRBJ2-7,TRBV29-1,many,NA,CSVDNGAGEQYF,TGCAGCGTTGATAACGGGGCTGGGGAGCAGTACTTC
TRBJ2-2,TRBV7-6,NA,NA,CASSLGEGLGGELFF,TGTGCCAGCAGCTTAGGAGAGGGTCTAGGCGGGGAGCTGTTTTTT
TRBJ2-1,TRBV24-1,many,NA,CATSDAKGQQFF,TGTGCCACCAGTGATGCCAAAGGACAGCAGTTCTTC
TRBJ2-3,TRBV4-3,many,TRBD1,CASSQSPGTGVVDTQYF,TGCGCCAGCAGCCAATCTCCTGGGACAGGGGTCGTAGATACGCAGTATTTT
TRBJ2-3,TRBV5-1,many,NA,CASSNGVVLGSDTQYF,TGCGCCTCCTCGAACGGGGTAGTGTTAGGGTCGGATACGCAGTATTTT
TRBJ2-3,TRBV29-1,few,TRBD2,CSVGVGGGQASTDTQYF,TGCAGCGTTGGGGTCGGCGGGGGTCAGGCTAGCACAGATACGCAGTATTTT
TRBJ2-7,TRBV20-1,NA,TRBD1,CSAQGVREQYF,TGCAGTGCCCAGGGGGTTAGAGAGCAGTACTTC
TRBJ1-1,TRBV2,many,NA,CASSTDSRGNTEAFF,TGTGCCAGCAGTACGGACTCCCGGGGGAACACTGAAGCTTTCTTT
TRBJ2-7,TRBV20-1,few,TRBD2,CSARDGGGLAYEQYF,TGCAGTGCTAGAGATGGCGGGGGACTAGCCTACGAGCAGTACTTC
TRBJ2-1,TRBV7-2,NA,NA,CASSLDRIGGNEQFF,TGTGCCAGCAGCTTAGACCGGATCGGGGGAAATGAGCAGTTCTTC
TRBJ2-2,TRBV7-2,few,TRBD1,CASSHDRANTGELFF,TGTGCCAGCAGCCACGACAGGGCGAACACCGGGGAGCTGTTTTTT
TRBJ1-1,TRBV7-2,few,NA,CASSLARLQSDMNTEAFF,TGTGCCAGCAGCTTAGCCAGACTACAGAGTGACATGAACACTGAAGCTTTCTTT
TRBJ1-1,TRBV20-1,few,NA,CSARGGGGAYEAFF,TGCAGTGCTAGAGGGGGCGGAGGGGCATATGAAGCTTTCTTT